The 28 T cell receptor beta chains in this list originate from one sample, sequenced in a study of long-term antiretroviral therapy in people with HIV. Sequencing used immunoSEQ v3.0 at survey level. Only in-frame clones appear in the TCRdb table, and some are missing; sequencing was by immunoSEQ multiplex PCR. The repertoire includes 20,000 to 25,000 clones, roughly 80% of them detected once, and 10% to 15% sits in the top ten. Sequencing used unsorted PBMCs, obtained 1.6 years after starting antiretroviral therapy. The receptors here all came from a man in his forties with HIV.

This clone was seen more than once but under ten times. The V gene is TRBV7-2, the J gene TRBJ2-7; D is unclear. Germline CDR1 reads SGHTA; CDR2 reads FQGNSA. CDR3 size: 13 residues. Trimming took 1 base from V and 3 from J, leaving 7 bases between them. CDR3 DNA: TGTGCCAGCAGCTTAGGCATACTCTACGAGCAGTACTTC. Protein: CASSLGILYEQYF. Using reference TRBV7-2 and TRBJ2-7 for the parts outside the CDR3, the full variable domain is GAGVSQSPSNKVTEKGKDVELRCDPISGHTALYWYRQSLGQGLEFLIYFQGNSAPDKSGLPSDRFSAERTGGSVSTLTIQRTQQEDSAVYLCASSLGILYEQYFGPGTRLTVT.

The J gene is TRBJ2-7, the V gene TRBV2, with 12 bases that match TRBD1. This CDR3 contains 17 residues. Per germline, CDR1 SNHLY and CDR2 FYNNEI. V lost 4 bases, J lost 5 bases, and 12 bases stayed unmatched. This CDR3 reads CASSGLGTGGAWNEQYF. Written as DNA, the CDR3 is TGTGCCAGCAGTGGGTTGGGGACAGGGGGCGCGTGGAACGAGCAGTACTTC.

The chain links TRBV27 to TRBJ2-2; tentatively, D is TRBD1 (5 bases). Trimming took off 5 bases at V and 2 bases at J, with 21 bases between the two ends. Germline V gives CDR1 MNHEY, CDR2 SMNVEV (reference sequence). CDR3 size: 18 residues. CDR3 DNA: TGTGCCAGCAGTCCCGCCCCGCGGCGGACATACAACACCGGGGAGCTGTTTTTT. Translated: CASSPAPRRTYNTGELFF.

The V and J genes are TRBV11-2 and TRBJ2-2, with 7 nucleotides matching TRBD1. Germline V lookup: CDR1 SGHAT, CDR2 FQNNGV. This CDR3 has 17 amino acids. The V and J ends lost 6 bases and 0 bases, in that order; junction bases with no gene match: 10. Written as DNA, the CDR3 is TGTGCCAGCAGTCCCCATTCAGGGGGAGCGAACACCGGGGAGCTGTTTTTT. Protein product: CASSPHSGGANTGELFF.

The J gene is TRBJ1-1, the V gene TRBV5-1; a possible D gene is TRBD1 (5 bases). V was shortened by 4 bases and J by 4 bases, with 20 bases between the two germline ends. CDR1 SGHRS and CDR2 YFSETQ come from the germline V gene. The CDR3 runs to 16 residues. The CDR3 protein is CASSVGTGPRATEAFF. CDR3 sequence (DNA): TGCGCCAGCAGCGTAGGGACGGGGCCTAGGGCCACTGAAGCTTTCTTT.

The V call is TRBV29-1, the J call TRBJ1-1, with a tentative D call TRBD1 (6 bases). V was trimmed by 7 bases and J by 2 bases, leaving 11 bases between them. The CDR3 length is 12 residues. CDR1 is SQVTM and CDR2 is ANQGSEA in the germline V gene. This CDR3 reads CSARTVNTEAFF. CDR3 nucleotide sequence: TGCAGCGCTAGGACAGTAAACACTGAAGCTTTCTTT. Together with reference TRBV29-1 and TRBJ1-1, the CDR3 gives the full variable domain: SAVISQKPSRDICQRGTSLTIQCQVDSQVTMMFWYRQQPGQSLTLIATANQGSEATYESGFVIDKFPISRPNLTFSTLTVSNMSPEDSSIYLCSARTVNTEAFFGQGTRLTVV.

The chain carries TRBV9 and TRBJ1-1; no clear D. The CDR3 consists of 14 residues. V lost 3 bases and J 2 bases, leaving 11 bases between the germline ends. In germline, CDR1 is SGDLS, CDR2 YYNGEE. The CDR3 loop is CASSETVVNTEAFF. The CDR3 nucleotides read TGTGCCAGCAGCGAGACGGTCGTCAACACTGAAGCTTTCTTT.

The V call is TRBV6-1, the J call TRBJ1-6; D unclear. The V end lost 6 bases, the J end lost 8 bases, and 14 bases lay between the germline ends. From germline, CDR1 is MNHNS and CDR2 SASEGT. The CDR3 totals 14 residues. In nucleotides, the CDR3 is TGTGCCAGCAGACTACCCGTCGGGGATTCACCCCTCCACTTT. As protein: CASRLPVGDSPLHF.

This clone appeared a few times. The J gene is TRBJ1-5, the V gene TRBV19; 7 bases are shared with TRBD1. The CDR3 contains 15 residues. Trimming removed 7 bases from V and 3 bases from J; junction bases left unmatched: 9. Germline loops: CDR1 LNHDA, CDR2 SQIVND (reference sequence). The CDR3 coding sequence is TGTGCCAGTACCCCTGGCAGGGGGATCAATCAGCCCCAGCATTTT. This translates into CASTPGRGINQPQHF.

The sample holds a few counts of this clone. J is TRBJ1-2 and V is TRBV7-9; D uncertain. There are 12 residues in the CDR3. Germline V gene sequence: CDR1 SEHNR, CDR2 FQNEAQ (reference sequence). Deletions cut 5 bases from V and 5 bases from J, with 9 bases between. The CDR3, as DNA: TGTGCCAGCAGCCATACGAATTATGGCTACACCTTC. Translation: CASSHTNYGYTF.

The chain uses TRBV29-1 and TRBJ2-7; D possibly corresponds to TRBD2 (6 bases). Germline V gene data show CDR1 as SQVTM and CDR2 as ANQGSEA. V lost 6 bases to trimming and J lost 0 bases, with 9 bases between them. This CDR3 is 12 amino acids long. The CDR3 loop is CSVLSGSYEQYF. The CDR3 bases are TGCAGCGTCCTTAGCGGCTCCTACGAGCAGTACTTC.

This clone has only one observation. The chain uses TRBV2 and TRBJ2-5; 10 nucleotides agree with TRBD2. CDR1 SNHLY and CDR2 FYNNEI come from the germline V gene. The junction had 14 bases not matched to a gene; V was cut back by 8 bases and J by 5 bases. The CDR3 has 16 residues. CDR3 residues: CASQHSGRASSETQYF. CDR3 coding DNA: TGTGCCAGCCAGCACAGCGGGAGGGCCAGTTCGGAGACCCAGTACTTC. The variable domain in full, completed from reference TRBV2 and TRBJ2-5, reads EPEVTQTPSHQVTQMGQEVILRCVPISNHLYFYWYRQILGQKVEFLVSFYNNEISEKSEIFDDQFSVERPDGSNFTLKIRSTKLEDSAMYFCASQHSGRASSETQYFGPGTRLLVL.

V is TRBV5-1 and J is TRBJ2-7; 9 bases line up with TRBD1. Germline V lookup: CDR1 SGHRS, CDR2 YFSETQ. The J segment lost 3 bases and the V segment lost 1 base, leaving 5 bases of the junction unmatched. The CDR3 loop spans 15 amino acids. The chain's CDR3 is CASSLLQGAIYEQYF. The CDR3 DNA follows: TGCGCCAGCAGCTTGTTACAGGGGGCGATCTACGAGCAGTACTTC.

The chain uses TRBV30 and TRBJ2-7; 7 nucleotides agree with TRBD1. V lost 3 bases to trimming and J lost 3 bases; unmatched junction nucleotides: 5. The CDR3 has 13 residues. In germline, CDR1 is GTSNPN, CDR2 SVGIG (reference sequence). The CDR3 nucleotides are TGTGCCTGGAGCTCAGGGGGTTACTACGAGCAGTACTTC. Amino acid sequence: CAWSSGGYYEQYF.

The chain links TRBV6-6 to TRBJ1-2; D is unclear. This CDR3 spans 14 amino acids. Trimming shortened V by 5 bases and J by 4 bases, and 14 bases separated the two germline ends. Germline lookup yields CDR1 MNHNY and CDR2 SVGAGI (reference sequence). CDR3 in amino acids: CASSPLLDSYGYTF. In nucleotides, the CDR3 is TGTGCCAGCAGTCCTCTCCTCGATTCCTATGGCTACACCTTC.

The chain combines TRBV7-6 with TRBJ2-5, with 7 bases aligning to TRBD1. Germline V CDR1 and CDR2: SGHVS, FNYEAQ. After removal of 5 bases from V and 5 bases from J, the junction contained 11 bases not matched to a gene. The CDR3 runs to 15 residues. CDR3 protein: CASSPRQTGIETQYF. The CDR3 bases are TGTGCCAGCAGCCCTCGGCAGACAGGGATCGAGACCCAGTACTTC. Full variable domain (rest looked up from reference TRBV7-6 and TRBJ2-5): GAGVSQSPRYKVTKRGQDVALRCDPISGHVSLYWYRQALGQGPEFLTYFNYEAQQDKSGLPNDRFSAERPEGSISTLTIQRTEQRDSAMYRCASSPRQTGIETQYFGPGTRLLVL.

The CDR3 sequence: CASSEGTDITDTQYF. The CDR3 coding sequence is TGCGCCAGCAGCGAGGGGACAGATATAACAGATACGCAGTATTTT. This rearrangement joins TRBV5-1 to TRBJ2-3, with 7 bases that match TRBD1. V dropped 4 bases and J dropped 3; count of bases not matched to a gene: 8. Germline CDR1 reads SGHRS; CDR2 reads YFSETQ. CDR3 length: 15 amino acids.

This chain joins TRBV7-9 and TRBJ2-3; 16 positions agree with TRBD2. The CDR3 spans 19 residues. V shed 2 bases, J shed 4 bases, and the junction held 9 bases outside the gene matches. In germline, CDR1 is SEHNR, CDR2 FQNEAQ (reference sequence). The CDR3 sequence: CASSLPPGLAGGLADTQYF. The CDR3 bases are TGTGCCAGCAGCTTACCCCCGGGACTAGCGGGGGGGCTCGCAGATACGCAGTATTTT.

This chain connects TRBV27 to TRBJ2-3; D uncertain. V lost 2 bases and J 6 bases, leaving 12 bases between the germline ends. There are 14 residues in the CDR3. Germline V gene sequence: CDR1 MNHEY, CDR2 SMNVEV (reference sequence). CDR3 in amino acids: CASSLDSYGDTQYF. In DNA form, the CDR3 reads TGTGCCAGCAGTTTAGATTCGTATGGGGATACGCAGTATTTT.

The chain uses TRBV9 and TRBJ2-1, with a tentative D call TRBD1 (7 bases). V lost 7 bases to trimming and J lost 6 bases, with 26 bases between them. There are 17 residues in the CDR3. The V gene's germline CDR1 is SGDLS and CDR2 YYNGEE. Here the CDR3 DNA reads TGTGCCAGCGGAACACGTAGACAGGGAGGTTTAATCAATGAGCAGTTCTTC. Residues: CASGTRRQGGLINEQFF.

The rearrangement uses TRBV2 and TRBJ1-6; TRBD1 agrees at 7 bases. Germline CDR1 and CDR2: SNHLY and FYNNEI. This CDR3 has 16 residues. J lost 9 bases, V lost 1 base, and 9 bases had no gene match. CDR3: CASSEGGGQPFSPLHF. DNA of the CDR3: TGTGCCAGCAGTGAAGGTGGGGGACAGCCTTTTTCACCCCTCCACTTT.

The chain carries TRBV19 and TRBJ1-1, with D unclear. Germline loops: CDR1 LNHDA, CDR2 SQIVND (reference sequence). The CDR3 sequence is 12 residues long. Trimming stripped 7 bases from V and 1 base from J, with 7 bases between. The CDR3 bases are TGTGCCAGTAACCACAGGAACACTGAAGCTTTCTTT. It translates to CASNHRNTEAFF. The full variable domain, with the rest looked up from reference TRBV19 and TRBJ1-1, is DGGITQSPKYLFRKEGQNVTLSCEQNLNHDAMYWYRQDPGQGLRLIYYSQIVNDFQKGDIAEGYSVSREKKESFPLTVTSAQKNPTAFYLCASNHRNTEAFFGQGTRLTVV.

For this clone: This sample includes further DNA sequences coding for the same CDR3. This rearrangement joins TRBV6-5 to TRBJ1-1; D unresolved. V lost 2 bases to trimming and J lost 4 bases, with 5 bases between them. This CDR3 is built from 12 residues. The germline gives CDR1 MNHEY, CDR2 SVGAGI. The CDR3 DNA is TGTGCCAGCAGTTACGGAGGCACTGAAGCTTTCTTT. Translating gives CASSYGGTEAFF.

CDR3: CASSLQTGATYEQYF. The DNA of the CDR3 is TGCGCCAGCAGCCTCCAGACAGGGGCTACATACGAGCAGTACTTC. The V gene is TRBV5-1, the J gene TRBJ2-7; 8 nucleotides line up with TRBD1. Germline V lookup: CDR1 SGHRS, CDR2 YFSETQ. The junction had 10 bases not matched to a gene; V was cut back by 4 bases and J by 4 bases. The CDR3 length is 15 residues. Together with reference TRBV5-1 and TRBJ2-7, the CDR3 gives the full variable domain: KAGVTQTPRYLIKTRGQQVTLSCSPISGHRSVSWYQQTPGQGLQFLFEYFSETQRNKGNFPGRFSGRQFSNSRSEMNVSTLELGDSALYLCASSLQTGATYEQYFGPGTRLTVT.

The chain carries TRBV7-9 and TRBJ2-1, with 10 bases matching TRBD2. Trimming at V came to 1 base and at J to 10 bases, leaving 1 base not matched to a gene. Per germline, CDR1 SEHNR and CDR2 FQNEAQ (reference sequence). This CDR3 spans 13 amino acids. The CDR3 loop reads CASSLEGLAEQFF. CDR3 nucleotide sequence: TGTGCCAGCAGCTTAGAGGGACTAGCGGAGCAGTTCTTC. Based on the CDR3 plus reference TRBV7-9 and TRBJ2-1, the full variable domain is DTGVSQNPRHKITKRGQNVTFRCDPISEHNRLYWYRQTLGQGPEFLTYFQNEAQLEKSRLLSDRFSAERPKGSFSTLEIQRTEQGDSAMYLCASSLEGLAEQFFGPGTRLTVL.

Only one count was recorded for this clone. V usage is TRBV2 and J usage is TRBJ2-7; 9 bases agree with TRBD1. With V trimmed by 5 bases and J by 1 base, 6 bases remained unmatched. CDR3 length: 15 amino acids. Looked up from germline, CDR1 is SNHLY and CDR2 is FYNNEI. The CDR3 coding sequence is TGTGCCAGCAGTCTCCCCGGGACAGGGTCCTACGAGCAGTACTTC. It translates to CASSLPGTGSYEQYF. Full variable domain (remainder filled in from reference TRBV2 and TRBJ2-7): EPEVTQTPSHQVTQMGQEVILRCVPISNHLYFYWYRQILGQKVEFLVSFYNNEISEKSEIFDDQFSVERPDGSNFTLKIRSTKLEDSAMYFCASSLPGTGSYEQYFGPGTRLTVT.

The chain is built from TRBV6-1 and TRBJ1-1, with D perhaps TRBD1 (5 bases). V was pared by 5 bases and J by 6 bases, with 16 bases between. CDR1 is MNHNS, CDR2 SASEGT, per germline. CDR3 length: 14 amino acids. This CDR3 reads CASSNSWGTAEAFF. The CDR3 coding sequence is TGTGCCAGCAGTAACTCCTGGGGGACCGCTGAAGCTTTCTTT.

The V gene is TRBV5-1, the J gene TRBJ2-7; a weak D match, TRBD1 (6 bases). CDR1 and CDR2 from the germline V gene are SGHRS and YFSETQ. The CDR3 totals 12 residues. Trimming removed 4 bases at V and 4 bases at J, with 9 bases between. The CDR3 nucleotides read TGCGCCAGCAGCCTGGGGACATACGAGCAGTACTTC. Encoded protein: CASSLGTYEQYF.